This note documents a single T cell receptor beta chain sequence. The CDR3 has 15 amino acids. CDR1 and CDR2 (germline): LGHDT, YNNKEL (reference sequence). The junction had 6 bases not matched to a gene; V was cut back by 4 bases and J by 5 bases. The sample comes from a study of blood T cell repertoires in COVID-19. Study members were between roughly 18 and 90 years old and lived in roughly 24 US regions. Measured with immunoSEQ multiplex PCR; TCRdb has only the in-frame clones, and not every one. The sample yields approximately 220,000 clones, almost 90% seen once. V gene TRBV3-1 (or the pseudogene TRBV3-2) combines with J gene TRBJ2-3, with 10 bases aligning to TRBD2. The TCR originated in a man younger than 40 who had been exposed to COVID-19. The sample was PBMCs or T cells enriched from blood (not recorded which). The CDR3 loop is CASSLSGGVEDTQYF. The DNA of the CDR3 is TGTGCCAGCAGCCTCAGCGGGGGGGTCGAAGATACGCAGTATTTT.